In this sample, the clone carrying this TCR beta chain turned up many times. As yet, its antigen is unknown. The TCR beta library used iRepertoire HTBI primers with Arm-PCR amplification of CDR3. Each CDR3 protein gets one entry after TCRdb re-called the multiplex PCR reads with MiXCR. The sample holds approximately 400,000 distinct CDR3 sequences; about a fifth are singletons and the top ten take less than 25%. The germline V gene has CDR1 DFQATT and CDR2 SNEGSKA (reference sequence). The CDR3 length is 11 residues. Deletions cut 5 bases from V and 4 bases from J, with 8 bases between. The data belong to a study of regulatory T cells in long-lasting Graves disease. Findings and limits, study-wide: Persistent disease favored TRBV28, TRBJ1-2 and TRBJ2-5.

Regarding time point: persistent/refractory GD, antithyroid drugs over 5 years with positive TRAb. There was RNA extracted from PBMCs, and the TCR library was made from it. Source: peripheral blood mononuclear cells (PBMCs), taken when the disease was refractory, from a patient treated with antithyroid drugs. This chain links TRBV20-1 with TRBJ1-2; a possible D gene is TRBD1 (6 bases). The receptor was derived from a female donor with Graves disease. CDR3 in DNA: TGCAGTGCTGGACAGACCTATGGCTACACCTTC. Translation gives CSAGQTYGYTF.